A selection of T cell receptor beta chains follows, all from one sample in a study of blood T cells in healthy people across ages. TCRdb reanalysed the 5' RACE reads using MiXCR and keeps one entry per CDR3 protein. There are 800,000 or so distinct CDR3 sequences in the sample; around 25% occur only once, and around 3.6% lies in the top ten. This sample was also put to use in a study of T cells of mothers and their children.

What was sequenced was blood. Receptors originate from a boy aged 10-17 years in good health. Each CDR3 is given with its conserved first and last residue. A D gene is named only where the DNA matches it firmly. Some rows mark clone size as missing; the rest say once, few, many or name a class of expanded clone.

d_call: NA; clone_size: few; j_call: TRBJ2-3; v_call: TRBV2; cdr3_nt: TGTGCCAGCAGGAGGTCCGGTATTGCAGATACGCAGTATTTT; cdr3_aa: CASRRSGIADTQYF
d_call: NA; clone_size: NA; j_call: TRBJ1-2; v_call: TRBV7-9; cdr3_nt: TGTGCCAGCAGCCGTGCGAAGGGGCCCAAGAACTATGGCTACACCTTC; cdr3_aa: CASSRAKGPKNYGYTF
d_call: NA; clone_size: NA; j_call: TRBJ1-3; v_call: TRBV27; cdr3_nt: TGTGCCAGCAGTTTCGGCCCAGGGTTAGGAAACACCATATATTTT; cdr3_aa: CASSFGPGLGNTIYF
d_call: TRBD2; clone_size: many; j_call: TRBJ2-1; v_call: TRBV9; cdr3_nt: TGTGCCAGCAGCGTAGGGACTAGCGGGTACAATGAGCAGTTCTTC; cdr3_aa: CASSVGTSGYNEQFF
d_call: NA; clone_size: NA; j_call: TRBJ2-5; v_call: TRBV28; cdr3_nt: TGTGCCAGCAGTTTATCGGCAGGGGTTCAAGAGACCCAGTACTTC; cdr3_aa: CASSLSAGVQETQYF
d_call: NA; clone_size: NA; j_call: TRBJ1-2; v_call: TRBV6-5; cdr3_nt: TGTGCCAGCAGTTACCTGGCAGGGACGGGCTACACCTTC; cdr3_aa: CASSYLAGTGYTF
d_call: TRBD2; clone_size: NA; j_call: TRBJ2-7; v_call: TRBV5-5; cdr3_nt: TGTGCCAGCAGCTTGGGCGGGGGGACTACCTACGAGCAGTACTTC; cdr3_aa: CASSLGGGTTYEQYF
d_call: TRBD2; clone_size: NA; j_call: TRBJ2-5; v_call: TRBV5-6; cdr3_nt: TGTGCCAGCAGCGCGGGTTTAGCGGGCGATATCAAAGAGACCCAGTACTTC; cdr3_aa: CASSAGLAGDIKETQYF
d_call: NA; clone_size: NA; j_call: TRBJ2-5; v_call: TRBV6-5; cdr3_nt: TGTGCCAGCAGTTACCGACACGCGTCGAGGGGAGAGACCCAGCACTTC; cdr3_aa: CASSYRHASRGETQHF
d_call: TRBD2; clone_size: few; j_call: TRBJ2-1; v_call: TRBV7-9; cdr3_nt: TGTGCCAGCAGCTCGGAGAGGCGGGGGGGTTACAATGAGCAGTTCTTC; cdr3_aa: CASSSERRGGYNEQFF
d_call: NA; clone_size: NA; j_call: TRBJ2-7; v_call: TRBV15; cdr3_nt: TGTGCCACCAGCAGTACAGCGGGCCAGAGCACCTACGAGCAGTACTTC; cdr3_aa: CATSSTAGQSTYEQYF
d_call: NA; clone_size: few; j_call: TRBJ1-5; v_call: TRBV12-3/TRBV12-4; cdr3_nt: TGCGCCAGCAGCGCTTTCTGGACAGAGCCCAATCAGCCCCAGCATTTT; cdr3_aa: CASSAFWTEPNQPQHF
d_call: NA; clone_size: few; j_call: TRBJ2-7; v_call: TRBV7-2; cdr3_nt: TGTGCCAGCAGCTTTTCACTCGAGCAGTACTTC; cdr3_aa: CASSFSLEQYF
d_call: NA; clone_size: NA; j_call: TRBJ2-1; v_call: TRBV5-1; cdr3_nt: TGCGCCAGCAGCCTGGAATATGCAGGGTACAATGAGCAGTTCTTC; cdr3_aa: CASSLEYAGYNEQFF
d_call: TRBD1; clone_size: NA; j_call: TRBJ2-5; v_call: TRBV29-1; cdr3_nt: TGCAGCGTAGACAGGGATGAAGAGACCCAGTACTTC; cdr3_aa: CSVDRDEETQYF
d_call: TRBD1; clone_size: NA; j_call: TRBJ2-5; v_call: TRBV28; cdr3_nt: TGTGCCAGCAGTCCAAATGGTCAGGGACAGGGGGCCGAGACCCAGTACTTC; cdr3_aa: CASSPNGQGQGAETQYF
d_call: NA; clone_size: NA; j_call: TRBJ1-1; v_call: TRBV6-6; cdr3_nt: TGTGCCAGCAGTTCCTGGGCGAACACTGAAGCTTTCTTT; cdr3_aa: CASSSWANTEAFF
d_call: NA; clone_size: NA; j_call: TRBJ2-3; v_call: TRBV5-1; cdr3_nt: TGCGCCAGCAGCTTGGAACTCAGCACAGATACGCAGTATTTT; cdr3_aa: CASSLELSTDTQYF
d_call: NA; clone_size: NA; j_call: TRBJ2-1; v_call: TRBV6-2/TRBV6-3; cdr3_nt: TGTGCCAGCAGTTGGGGACACTACAATGAGCAGTTCTTC; cdr3_aa: CASSWGHYNEQFF
d_call: TRBD2; clone_size: NA; j_call: TRBJ2-1; v_call: TRBV6-4; cdr3_nt: TGTGCCAGCAGTGAGGGGGGGGACTACAGGGAGCAGTTCTTC; cdr3_aa: CASSEGGDYREQFF
d_call: NA; clone_size: few; j_call: TRBJ2-5; v_call: TRBV12-3/TRBV12-4; cdr3_nt: TGTGCCAGCAGCCAGCAAAGGGTAGAAGAGACCCAGTACTTC; cdr3_aa: CASSQQRVEETQYF
d_call: NA; clone_size: few; j_call: TRBJ1-3; v_call: TRBV2; cdr3_nt: TGTGCCAGCGTAACCGGGACACCATCCTCTGGAAACACCATATATTTT; cdr3_aa: CASVTGTPSSGNTIYF
d_call: NA; clone_size: NA; j_call: TRBJ1-2; v_call: TRBV7-3; cdr3_nt: TGTGCCAGCAGCTTAACCCCCAGCCCCCATCCATATGGCTACACCTTC; cdr3_aa: CASSLTPSPHPYGYTF
d_call: TRBD2; clone_size: few; j_call: TRBJ2-5; v_call: TRBV10-3; cdr3_nt: TGTGCCATCAGCGCAGCGGGGGAGACCCAGTACTTC; cdr3_aa: CAISAAGETQYF
d_call: NA; clone_size: NA; j_call: TRBJ2-7; v_call: TRBV14; cdr3_nt: TGTGCCAGCAGCCAGCCTACGGGACGGCCCTACGAGCAGTACTTC; cdr3_aa: CASSQPTGRPYEQYF
d_call: NA; clone_size: few; j_call: TRBJ2-7; v_call: TRBV20-1; cdr3_nt: TGCAGTGCTAGCCTCAGGGCTCCGACCTACGAGCAGTACTTC; cdr3_aa: CSASLRAPTYEQYF
d_call: NA; clone_size: many; j_call: TRBJ2-7; v_call: TRBV28; cdr3_nt: TGTGCCAGCAGTATTTCGTCTTACGAGCAGTACTTC; cdr3_aa: CASSISSYEQYF
d_call: NA; clone_size: NA; j_call: TRBJ1-2; v_call: TRBV28; cdr3_nt: TGTGCCAGCAGCCCGGGGGAGGCGGGCTACACCTTC; cdr3_aa: CASSPGEAGYTF
d_call: NA; clone_size: few; j_call: TRBJ1-5; v_call: TRBV10-3; cdr3_nt: TGTGCCATCAGCGGTGGGGGGGGTGAGCCCCAGCATTTT; cdr3_aa: CAISGGGGEPQHF
d_call: NA; clone_size: once; j_call: TRBJ2-2; v_call: TRBV14; cdr3_nt: TGTGCCAGCAGCCAAGTTTATTCCGGGGAGCTGTTTTTT; cdr3_aa: CASSQVYSGELFF
d_call: TRBD1; clone_size: few; j_call: TRBJ2-7; v_call: TRBV7-9; cdr3_nt: TGTGCCAGCAGCCAGGGACAGGCGGGGTACTCCTACGAGCAGTACTTC; cdr3_aa: CASSQGQAGYSYEQYF
d_call: NA; clone_size: few; j_call: TRBJ2-1; v_call: TRBV5-6; cdr3_nt: TGTGCCAGCAGCTTGGGGCCCAGCGTCGGGAATGAGCAGTTCTTC; cdr3_aa: CASSLGPSVGNEQFF
d_call: NA; clone_size: NA; j_call: TRBJ1-5; v_call: TRBV12-3/TRBV12-4; cdr3_nt: TGTGCCAGCAGCCCGGGGGTCGGTGGCAATCAGCCCCAGCATTTT; cdr3_aa: CASSPGVGGNQPQHF
d_call: TRBD1; clone_size: NA; j_call: TRBJ2-5; v_call: TRBV15; cdr3_nt: TGTGCCACCAGCAGAGTCCGGGACAGCGCCTTCTCAGAAGGCCAGTACTTC; cdr3_aa: CATSRVRDSAFSEGQYF
d_call: TRBD2; clone_size: few; j_call: TRBJ2-5; v_call: TRBV12-3/TRBV12-4; cdr3_nt: TGTGCCAGCAGTCGGACTAGCGGGGGCATAGAGACCCAGTACTTC; cdr3_aa: CASSRTSGGIETQYF
d_call: NA; clone_size: NA; j_call: TRBJ2-3; v_call: TRBV27; cdr3_nt: TGTGCCAGCAGTTCACCCTCCTTGGGCGGAGCTGGCACAGATACGCAGTATTTT; cdr3_aa: CASSSPSLGGAGTDTQYF
d_call: NA; clone_size: NA; j_call: TRBJ1-4; v_call: TRBV20-1; cdr3_nt: TGCAGTGCTAGAGATAGGGGCCCGACGGATGAAAAACTGTTTTTT; cdr3_aa: CSARDRGPTDEKLFF
d_call: NA; clone_size: few; j_call: TRBJ2-5; v_call: TRBV6-6; cdr3_nt: TGTGCCAGCAGTAAGCCAGGACGCCGGGAGACCCAGTACTTC; cdr3_aa: CASSKPGRRETQYF